Listed below are T cell receptor beta chains from one sample, sequenced in a study of blood T cells in healthy people across ages. One entry per CDR3 protein results from TCRdb running MiXCR on the 5' RACE reads. The data show around 700,000 distinct CDR3 sequences, roughly 25% seen once. These same data were also listed under a study on T cells of mothers and their children.

The sequencing input was blood. Receptor source: a boy aged 5 to 17 in good health. Both conserved end residues are part of each CDR3. D genes are given only for firm matches. The size entry is marked missing in some rows and otherwise reads once, few, many or a size class.

V	D	J	size	DNA	CDR3
TRBV18	TRBD1	TRBJ2-3	-	TGTGCCAGCTCATCGACAGGGGTAACAGATACGCAGTATTTT	CASSSTGVTDTQYF
TRBV6-6	-	TRBJ2-7	-	TGTGCCAGCAGACCACAAGACAGACCCTATGCCGAGCAGTACTTC	CASRPQDRPYAEQYF
TRBV6-5	TRBD2	TRBJ2-1	-	TGTGCCAGCAGCCCTAGCGGAAGCTCCTGCAATGAGCAGTTCTTC	CASSPSGSSCNEQFF
TRBV27	TRBD1	TRBJ2-7	few	TGTGCCAGCAGCGAGACAGGGGTCTACTCCTACGAGCAGTACTTC	CASSETGVYSYEQYF
TRBV3-1	-	TRBJ2-5	few	TGTGCCAGCAGCCAAGTTTTTCGGGGATCGGAGACCCAGTACTTC	CASSQVFRGSETQYF
TRBV7-9	TRBD2	TRBJ2-7	-	TGTGCCAGCAGCCCGGGACTAGCGGGGCACCTCTACGAGCAGTACTTC	CASSPGLAGHLYEQYF
TRBV20-1	-	TRBJ1-2	-	TGCAGTGCTAGCGGGGGGGGGCATGGCTACACCTTC	CSASGGGHGYTF
TRBV6-5	-	TRBJ2-7	-	TGTGCCAGCACCCAGGGGGGGGCGACTTACGAGCAGTACTTC	CASTQGGATYEQYF
TRBV14	TRBD1	TRBJ1-2	-	TGTGCCAGCAGCCAAGATGGGACAGCCGACTATGGCTACACCTTC	CASSQDGTADYGYTF
TRBV29-1	-	TRBJ1-2	-	TGCAGCGTTGAAAGCTCACTGCCGGGCTACACCTTC	CSVESSLPGYTF
TRBV29-1	-	TRBJ2-5	-	TGCAGCGTTGAAGTGGGCAGCCGGGGTGGGACCCAGTACTTC	CSVEVGSRGGTQYF
TRBV10-3	TRBD1	TRBJ2-2	few	TGTGCCATCAGGGGACAGGGAGACACCGGGGAGCTGTTTTTT	CAIRGQGDTGELFF
TRBV7-8	-	TRBJ2-3	few	TGTGCCAGCAGCACTCATAGCGGAGCTAGCACAGATACGCAGTATTTT	CASSTHSGASTDTQYF
TRBV9	-	TRBJ1-2	-	TGTGCCAGCAGCCTAGACCGATTAAACTATGGCTACACCTTC	CASSLDRLNYGYTF
TRBV2	-	TRBJ1-1	once	TGTGCCAGCAGTATGGGAAGGAACACTGAAGCTTTCTTT	CASSMGRNTEAFF
TRBV6-2/TRBV6-3	-	TRBJ2-4	few	TGTGCCAGTGATTTGGAGCTAAACATTCAGTACTTC	CASDLELNIQYF
TRBV7-9	-	TRBJ2-1	-	TGTGCCAGCAGCGGGGCCCTGGGGGGGCAGTTCTTC	CASSGALGGQFF
TRBV12-3/TRBV12-4	-	TRBJ2-7	few	TGTGCCAGCAGAATTAGAGGCTTCTACGAGCAGTACTTC	CASRIRGFYEQYF
TRBV19	-	TRBJ2-5	few	TGTGCCGGGATGGAAGAGACCCAGTACTTC	CAGMEETQYF
TRBV27	TRBD1	TRBJ1-2	-	TGTGCCAGCAGTTCGACAGGGGGGCCTGGTGATGGCTACACCTTC	CASSSTGGPGDGYTF
TRBV7-9	-	TRBJ1-4	-	TGTGCCAGCAGCTTAACAGGGTGGCATGAAAAACTGTTTTTT	CASSLTGWHEKLFF
TRBV4-3	-	TRBJ2-1	-	TGCGCCAGCAGCCAAGAGGTAGTAACCTACAATGAGCAGTTCTTC	CASSQEVVTYNEQFF